A single sample is the source of the 22 T cell receptor beta chains below, sequenced in a study of T cell responses to AZD1222 COVID-19 vaccine. Sequencing used immunoSEQ multiplex PCR; TCRdb keeps in-frame clones, though not all of them. This sample yields more than 90,000 clones, of which around 84% are seen a single time; about 1.5% belongs to the top ten. The sample was peripheral blood, taken on day 0 of AZD1222 vaccination. The source of these receptors is an adult in good health.

The genes are TRBV5-1 and TRBJ2-2, with D possibly TRBD2 on 5 matching bases. CDR3 length: 14 amino acids. CDR1 and CDR2 (germline): SGHRS, YFSETQ. Trimming cost V 0 bases and J 6 bases, with 9 bases left between them. The CDR3 coding sequence is TGCGCCAGCAGCTTGGGTCCGGAGGCCGGGGAGCTGTTTTTT. This sequence encodes CASSLGPEAGELFF.

This rearrangement joins TRBV5-6 to TRBJ2-3; TRBD2 aligns across 10 bases. CDR1 is SGHDT, CDR2 YYEEEE, per germline. The CDR3 totals 16 residues. The ends lost 4 bases at V and 0 bases at J; junction bases unmatched: 5. The CDR3 DNA sequence: TGTGCCAGCAGCCGGACTAGCGGTTCTAGCACAGATACGCAGTATTTT. Residues: CASSRTSGSSTDTQYF. Variable domain in full (rest from reference TRBV5-6 and TRBJ2-3): DAGVTQSPTHLIKTRGQQVTLRCSPKSGHDTVSWYQQALGQGPQFIFQYYEEEERQRGNFPDRFSGHQFPNYSSELNVNALLLGDSALYLCASSRTSGSSTDTQYFGPGTRLTVL.

This rearrangement joins TRBV28 to TRBJ1-2; D is ambiguous. Germline V gene sequence: CDR1 MDHEN, CDR2 SYDVKM. There are 12 residues in the CDR3. Trimming pared 6 bases from V and 3 bases from J, leaving 8 bases between. In DNA form, the CDR3 reads TGTGCCAGCAGCCTCCCCGACTATGGCTACACCTTC. Protein sequence: CASSLPDYGYTF.

This chain links TRBV18 with TRBJ1-4, with TRBD1 as a possible D gene (5 bases). The CDR3 runs 15 residues. Deletions cut 3 bases from V and 8 bases from J, with 16 bases between. Germline V gives CDR1 KGHSH, CDR2 LQKENI. The chain's CDR3 is CASSPSTGEGEKLFF. The CDR3 coding sequence is TGTGCCAGCTCACCCTCCACGGGGGAAGGGGAAAAACTGTTTTTT.

The V and J genes are TRBV7-9 and TRBJ2-7; a weak D match, TRBD2 (6 bases). Germline V gene lookup returns CDR1 SEHNR and CDR2 FQNEAQ (reference sequence). Trimming cost V 5 bases and J 1 base, with 15 bases left between them. The CDR3 totals 15 residues. The chain's CDR3 is CASSPVAGTSYEQYF. The CDR3 coding sequence is TGTGCCAGCAGCCCCGTAGCAGGGACTTCCTACGAGCAGTACTTC.

The chain combines TRBV10-3 with TRBJ1-1; D is uncertain. Germline CDR1 reads ENHRY; CDR2 reads SYGVKD. Trimming removed 9 bases from V and 2 bases from J, with 7 bases in between. The length of the CDR3 is 11 residues. CDR3 region: CAIGLNTEAFF. For the CDR3, the DNA is TGTGCCATTGGCCTAAACACTGAAGCTTTCTTT.

The rearrangement joins TRBV7-2 to TRBJ2-3; no clear D. Germline V gene lookup returns CDR1 SGHTA and CDR2 FQGNSA. V lost 0 bases and J 6 bases, leaving 13 bases between the germline ends. This CDR3 spans 15 amino acids. Here the CDR3 reads CASSLAGPARDTQYF. In DNA, the CDR3 is TGTGCCAGCAGCTTAGCTGGACCTGCTCGGGATACGCAGTATTTT.

The V and J genes are TRBV2 and TRBJ2-1; unclear D gene. This CDR3 has 10 residues. Trimming stripped 8 bases from V and 7 bases from J, with 6 bases between. Germline values: CDR1 SNHLY, CDR2 FYNNEI. In DNA, the CDR3 is TGTGCCAGCTATGTGAATGAGCAGTTCTTC. Residues: CASYVNEQFF.

The V call is TRBV19, the J call TRBJ2-2; no clear D. CDR1 is LNHDA, CDR2 SQIVND, per germline (reference sequence). This CDR3 is 13 amino acids long. Trimming cost V 4 bases and J 3 bases, with 6 bases left between them. Written as DNA, the CDR3 is TGTGCCAGTAGTACACGACACACCGGGGAGCTGTTTTTT. Translation: CASSTRHTGELFF.

This clone has a single count. The V call is TRBV30, the J call TRBJ1-5; D possibly corresponds to TRBD1 (5 bases). The CDR3 has 14 residues. CDR1 GTSNPN and CDR2 SVGIG come from the germline V gene (reference sequence). Trimming removed 0 bases from V and 3 bases from J, with 9 bases in between. The CDR3 protein is CAWSVDRYNQPQHF. Here the CDR3 DNA reads TGTGCCTGGAGTGTAGACAGATACAATCAGCCCCAGCATTTT.

The CDR3, as DNA: TGTGCCAGCAGCCAAGTTCAAACTTGGGGCACCGGGGAGCTGTTTTTT. This sequence encodes CASSQVQTWGTGELFF. The chain links TRBV14 to TRBJ2-2; no clear D gene. The CDR3 has 16 amino acids. With 1 base removed from V and 4 bases from J, the gap between germline ends came to 13 bases. CDR1 is SGHDN and CDR2 is FVKESK in the germline V gene.

The chain is built from TRBV19 and TRBJ2-1; 7 bases line up with TRBD2. This CDR3 comprises 15 residues. Looked up from germline, CDR1 is LNHDA and CDR2 is SQIVND (reference sequence). V lost 3 bases to trimming and J lost 9 bases; unmatched junction nucleotides: 11. The CDR3 loop is CASSIRAGEEGEQFF. Written as DNA, the CDR3 is TGTGCCAGTAGTATTCGGGCGGGAGAGGAGGGTGAGCAGTTCTTC. Full variable domain (remainder filled in from reference TRBV19 and TRBJ2-1): DGGITQSPKYLFRKEGQNVTLSCEQNLNHDAMYWYRQDPGQGLRLIYYSQIVNDFQKGDIAEGYSVSREKKESFPLTVTSAQKNPTAFYLCASSIRAGEEGEQFFGPGTRLTVL.

The chain combines TRBV15 with TRBJ2-7, with TRBD1 matching 9 bases. Per germline, CDR1 LNHNV and CDR2 YYDKDF (reference sequence). The CDR3 spans 15 residues. J was trimmed by 4 bases and V by 3 bases; bases with no gene match: 7. The CDR3 coding sequence is TGTGCCACCAGCAGGGACCCGGGACAGGGATACGAGCAGTACTTC. Protein: CATSRDPGQGYEQYF.

The chain uses TRBV5-1 and TRBJ2-7, with D perhaps TRBD2 (5 bases). With 0 bases removed from V and 3 bases from J, the gap between germline ends came to 13 bases. From germline, CDR1 is SGHRS and CDR2 YFSETQ. This CDR3 is 15 amino acids long. CDR3 sequence reads: CASSLAIGGGYEQYF. DNA of the CDR3: TGCGCCAGCAGCTTGGCCATTGGAGGAGGCTACGAGCAGTACTTC.

V usage is TRBV6-1 and J usage is TRBJ1-2; no definite D call. V shed 2 bases and J shed 4 bases, with 5 bases lying between them. Per germline, CDR1 MNHNS and CDR2 SASEGT. The CDR3 is made up of 12 amino acids. CDR3 loop: CASSEISYGYTF. CDR3 DNA sequence: TGTGCCAGCAGTGAAATAAGCTATGGCTACACCTTC.

The rearrangement uses TRBV30 and TRBJ1-1; possible D gene TRBD1, 5 bases. The CDR3 spans 17 residues. The germline gives CDR1 GTSNPN, CDR2 SVGIG (reference sequence). Trimming removed 2 bases from V and 5 bases from J, with 24 bases in between. The CDR3: CAWSFGTLGLGGTEAFF. CDR3 bases: TGTGCCTGGAGTTTCGGAACACTGGGACTCGGGGGGACTGAAGCTTTCTTT. Drawing the rest from reference TRBV30 and TRBJ1-1, the complete variable domain is SQTIHQWPATLVQPVGSPLSLECTVEGTSNPNLYWYRQAAGRGLQLLFYSVGIGQISSEVPQNLSASRPQDRQFILSSKKLLLSDSGFYLCAWSFGTLGLGGTEAFFGQGTRLTVV.

This clone was seen once. J is TRBJ2-2 and V is TRBV25-1; no clear D gene. Germline CDR1 MGHDK, CDR2 SYGVNS. This CDR3 comprises 15 residues. The V gene lost 3 bases and the J gene lost 7 bases, with 15 bases spanning the gap. The CDR3 coding sequence is TGTGCCAGCAGTGAGGCGCCGACCTCGGGCGGGGAGCTGTTTTTT. Its translation is CASSEAPTSGGELFF. Looking up the rest from reference TRBV25-1 and TRBJ2-2 gives the full variable domain: EADIYQTPRYLVIGTGKKITLECSQTMGHDKMYWYQQDPGMELHLIHYSYGVNSTEKGDLSSESTVSRIRTEHFPLTLESARPSHTSQYLCASSEAPTSGGELFFGEGSRLTVL.

The chain is built from TRBV2 and TRBJ1-2; D unclear. The CDR3 runs 13 residues. V shed 2 bases and J shed 2 bases, with 6 bases lying between them. Germline lookup yields CDR1 SNHLY and CDR2 FYNNEI. The CDR3 nucleotides are TGTGCCAGCAGTGAAACGGGGAACTATGGCTACACCTTC. This gives the protein CASSETGNYGYTF.

The J gene is TRBJ2-1, the V gene TRBV5-1; tentatively, D is TRBD1 (6 bases). This CDR3 region has 14 residues. Germline V gene sequence: CDR1 SGHRS, CDR2 YFSETQ. With 4 bases removed from V and 1 base from J, the gap between germline ends came to 9 bases. The CDR3 loop reads CASSLGQSYNEQFF. The CDR3, as DNA: TGCGCCAGCAGCCTTGGACAGTCCTACAATGAGCAGTTCTTC. Full variable domain (outside the CDR3, taken from reference TRBV5-1 and TRBJ2-1): KAGVTQTPRYLIKTRGQQVTLSCSPISGHRSVSWYQQTPGQGLQFLFEYFSETQRNKGNFPGRFSGRQFSNSRSEMNVSTLELGDSALYLCASSLGQSYNEQFFGPGTRLTVL.

The genes are TRBV7-9 and TRBJ1-1; no definite D call. Germline values: CDR1 SEHNR, CDR2 FQNEAQ (reference sequence). The CDR3 length is 17 residues. Trimming removed 3 bases at V and 0 bases at J, with 17 bases between. This CDR3 reads CASSFATIISLNTEAFF. CDR3 coding DNA: TGTGCCAGCAGCTTCGCGACCATAATTTCCTTGAACACTGAAGCTTTCTTT.

The chain couples TRBV11-3 to TRBJ1-1; 9 positions match TRBD1. The ends lost 1 base at V and 7 bases at J; junction bases unmatched: 7. The germline CDR1 and CDR2 sequences are SGHNT and YENEEA. This CDR3 region has 15 residues. In DNA, the CDR3 is TGTGCCAGCAGCTTAGGGCGACAGGGGGACCATGAAGCTTTCTTT. Amino acids: CASSLGRQGDHEAFF.

The chain has TRBV25-1 and TRBJ1-2; a possible D gene is TRBD1 (5 bases). The germline V gene has CDR1 MGHDK and CDR2 SYGVNS. The CDR3 extends over 13 amino acids. Trimming shortened V by 1 base and J by 2 bases, and 5 bases separated the two germline ends. The CDR3 DNA reads TGTGCCAGCAGTGAATCAGGGAACTATGGCTACACCTTC. It is translated as CASSESGNYGYTF.